This T cell receptor (beta chain) was sequenced for a study of blood T cell repertoires in COVID-19. Germline V gene data show CDR1 as GTSNPN and CDR2 as SVGIG (reference sequence). The length of the CDR3 is 14 residues. J was trimmed by 2 bases and V by 2 bases; bases with no gene match: 3. The study drew participants aged about 18 to 95 years from roughly 25 US areas. Grouping used clinical history reported by participants in a survey and questionnaire. Authors' analysis steps: Estimates of nucleated cell counts were drawn from the amplification of reference gene primers. Measured with immunoSEQ multiplex PCR; TCRdb has only the in-frame clones, and not every one. V and J calls plus clone size are reproduced from that table; the DNA served to infer D and trimming. The sample lists some 390,000 clones, 85% to 90% occurring once.

The sample was PBMCs or T cells enriched from blood (not recorded which). The rearrangement joins TRBV30 to TRBJ1-3, with 7 bases identical to TRBD1. The TCR comes from a man younger than 45 who had recovered from COVID-19. The CDR3 is CAWSKGAAGNTIYF. CDR3 sequence (DNA): TGTGCCTGGAGTAAGGGGGCTGCTGGAAACACCATATATTTT.